Below, 20 T cell receptor beta chains from the same sample are listed, as sequenced in a study of T cell repertoires in cytomegalovirus infection. Each CDR3 protein gets one entry after TCRdb re-called the reads with MiXCR. This table holds more than 400,000 distinct CDR3 sequences, more than 20% found once. Sequencing was performed on PBMCs. These receptors were taken from a human donor in good health (CMV status not recorded). Some clones in this sample may be carry-over from other donors' samples.

The chain has TRBV24-1 and TRBJ2-2; the D is unclear. CDR1 and CDR2 from the germline V gene are KGHDR and SFDVKD. Trimming took 4 bases from V and 1 from J, leaving 3 bases between them. This CDR3 contains 13 residues. The CDR3 DNA sequence: TGTGCCACCAGTGACGGGAACACCGGGGAGCTGTTTTTT. This sequence encodes CATSDGNTGELFF.

The rearrangement uses TRBV5-1 and TRBJ1-2; 7 nucleotides match TRBD1. CDR3 length equals 15 residues. The V gene's germline CDR1 is SGHRS and CDR2 YFSETQ. V dropped 0 bases and J dropped 4; count of bases not matched to a gene: 6. This chain's CDR3 is CASSLGTGYTYGYTF. The CDR3 nucleotides read TGCGCCAGCAGCTTGGGGACAGGTTATACCTATGGCTACACCTTC.

In this sample, this clonotype turned up a few times. This chain joins TRBV4-3 and TRBJ2-7, with 13 bases lining up with TRBD2. The CDR3 runs to 17 residues. After removal of 2 bases from V and 5 bases from J, the junction contained 9 bases not matched to a gene. Germline values: CDR1 LGHNA, CDR2 YSLEER. CDR3 loop: CASSQTSGRAGSHEQYF. The DNA for the CDR3 is TGCGCCAGCAGCCAAACTAGCGGGAGGGCCGGGTCCCACGAGCAGTACTTC.

This clonotype occurred a few times. The chain uses TRBV20-1 and TRBJ2-1; unclear D gene. The CDR3 has 14 amino acids. Per germline, CDR1 DFQATT and CDR2 SNEGSKA (reference sequence). Between the trimmed V and J ends, which lost 5 bases and 3 bases, there was a span of 14 bases. Written as DNA, the CDR3 is TGCAGTGCTCTTCATCCCCAGCTCTACAATGAGCAGTTCTTC. Amino acid sequence: CSALHPQLYNEQFF.

The chain uses TRBV28 and TRBJ1-1, with unresolved D. The V gene's germline CDR1 is MDHEN and CDR2 SYDVKM. This CDR3 region has 15 residues. Trimming removed 5 bases from V and 1 base from J, with 14 bases in between. The CDR3 reads CASSPREGRNTEAFF. The CDR3 bases are TGTGCCAGCAGTCCTCGGGAGGGAAGGAACACTGAAGCTTTCTTT.

Details on this clonotype: This clone may be a read error of a much larger clone one base away. CDR3: CASRRTFTDTQYF. CDR3 sequence (DNA): TGTGCCAGCAGACGGACTTTCACAGATACGCAGTATTTT. V and J are TRBV7-2 and TRBJ2-3; maybe TRBD2 (5 bases). Germline V CDR1 and CDR2: SGHTA, FQGNSA. V gave up 6 bases and J gave up 2 bases, with 9 bases separating them. The CDR3 covers 13 residues.

This clonotype showed up just a few times. This chain connects TRBV6-5 to TRBJ1-2, with 7 bases identical to TRBD1. The V segment lost 4 bases and the J segment 6 bases; nucleotides outside the gene matches: 11. The CDR3 extends over 15 amino acids. The germline V gene encodes CDR1 MNHEY and CDR2 SVGAGI. In DNA form, the CDR3 reads TGTGCCAGCAGTTTACAGGGGTGGAATGTGGATGGCTACACCTTC. Translated, it gives CASSLQGWNVDGYTF.

The table lists this clonotype with many counts. V usage is TRBV6-1 and J usage is TRBJ2-1; the match to TRBD2 covers 7 bases. The CDR3 extends over 18 amino acids. The germline V gene has CDR1 MNHNS and CDR2 SASEGT. The J segment lost 4 bases and the V segment lost 2 bases, leaving 14 bases of the junction unmatched. For the CDR3, the DNA is TGTGCCAGCAGTGAAATGCGTCCGGGAGGAATTAAATACAATGAGCAGTTCTTC. Translated, it gives CASSEMRPGGIKYNEQFF.

There are a few counts of this clonotype. The rearrangement links TRBV2 to TRBJ2-2, with D unclear. Germline-derived CDR1 and CDR2 are SNHLY and FYNNEI. There are 14 residues in the CDR3. V lost 2 bases to trimming and J lost 5 bases, with 9 bases between them. CDR3 sequence (DNA): TGTGCCAGCAGTGAATTATACGGAACCGGGGAGCTGTTTTTT. Its protein is CASSELYGTGELFF.

The V call is TRBV19, the J call TRBJ1-4; D is unclear. From germline, CDR1 is LNHDA and CDR2 SQIVND (reference sequence). The CDR3 spans 15 residues. V was trimmed by 5 bases and J by 0 bases, leaving 10 bases between them. The CDR3 nucleotides are TGTGCCAGTAGTTTCGACGCTGCAACTAATGAAAAACTGTTTTTT. Its translation: CASSFDAATNEKLFF.

This chain joins TRBV24-1 and TRBJ2-1; D call uncertain. CDR3 length equals 15 residues. V dropped 1 base and J dropped 5 bases, with 11 bases sitting between them. CDR1 is KGHDR and CDR2 is SFDVKD in the germline V gene. CDR3 sequence reads: CATSDLSGLDNEQFF. CDR3 nucleotides: TGTGCCACCAGTGATTTATCCGGGCTCGACAATGAGCAGTTCTTC.

The chain joins TRBV6-1 to TRBJ2-1; D is unresolved. Trimming removed 4 bases at V and 6 bases at J, with 13 bases between. The CDR3 has 14 amino acids. In germline, CDR1 is MNHNS, CDR2 SASEGT. DNA of the CDR3: TGTGCCAGCAGTGGGGTTTATAACGCCAATGAGCAGTTCTTC. Its translation: CASSGVYNANEQFF.

V is TRBV11-2 and J is TRBJ2-7; no reliable D call. Germline lookup yields CDR1 SGHAT and CDR2 FQNNGV. This CDR3 comprises 12 residues. In DNA, the CDR3 is TGTGCCAGCAGCTTAGATCGAACAGCCCCTTGCGTC. The encoded protein is CASSLDRTAPCV.

The V gene is TRBV6-4, the J gene TRBJ2-3; TRBD1 matches 8 bases. Germline trimming cut 2 bases from V and 3 bases from J; bases unmatched to any gene: 7. The CDR3 covers 16 residues. Germline assignment: CDR1 MRHNA and CDR2 SNTAGT. The CDR3 nucleotides read TGTGCCAGCAGTGACATGGGCAGGGGGCGGACAGATACGCAGTATTTT. Amino acid sequence: CASSDMGRGRTDTQYF.

The rearrangement uses TRBV28 and TRBJ2-3; 10 positions match TRBD1. The V gene's germline CDR1 is MDHEN and CDR2 SYDVKM. Trimming took 4 bases from V and 5 from J; bases not matched to a gene: 6. The CDR3 extends over 15 amino acids. The CDR3 region has the DNA TGTGCCAGCAGTTCCCTCGGGACAGGGGAAGATACGCAGTATTTT. Translated: CASSSLGTGEDTQYF. Variable domain in full (rest from reference TRBV28 and TRBJ2-3): DVKVTQSSRYLVKRTGEKVFLECVQDMDHENMFWYRQDPGLGLRLIYFSYDVKMKEKGDIPEGYSVSREKKERFSLILESASTNQTSMYLCASSSLGTGEDTQYFGPGTRLTVL.

The chain links TRBV6-2 or TRBV6-3 to TRBJ1-2; D gene unclear. The CDR3 contains 13 residues. CDR1 and CDR2 from the germline V gene are MNHEY and SVGEGT. With 2 bases removed from V and 7 bases from J, the gap between germline ends came to 11 bases. The CDR3 sequence: CASSYGHAGGYTF. The DNA of the CDR3 is TGTGCCAGCAGTTACGGGCATGCTGGTGGCTACACCTTC.

This clonotype was observed at least ten times. The chain carries TRBV11-2 and TRBJ2-5; TRBD2 agrees at 14 bases. Germline V gene lookup returns CDR1 SGHAT and CDR2 FQNNGV. The CDR3 is made up of 19 amino acids. V gave up 1 base and J gave up 3 bases; unmatched junction bases: 10. CDR3 nucleotides: TGTGCCAGCAGCTTAGGCCGCGGACTAGCGGGAGGACTCGAAGAGACCCAGTACTTC. This codes for CASSLGRGLAGGLEETQYF.

V and J are TRBV19 and TRBJ2-7; TRBD2 matches at 13 bases. The CDR3 covers 14 residues. The J segment lost 5 bases and the V segment lost 4 bases, leaving 2 bases of the junction unmatched. Germline-derived CDR1 and CDR2 are LNHDA and SQIVND (reference sequence). CDR3 nucleotide sequence: TGTGCCAGTAGTAGGACTAGCGGGAGCCACGAGCAGTACTTC. Amino acids: CASSRTSGSHEQYF.

This clonotype showed up just a few times. V gene TRBV6-2 or TRBV6-3 combines with J gene TRBJ1-2; D is unclear. The CDR3 is 15 amino acids. Trimming left V 8 bases short and J 4 bases short, with 20 bases between. Germline assignment: CDR1 MNHEY and CDR2 SVGEGT. CDR3 sequence reads: CASLNRTRRGYGYTF. Here the CDR3 DNA reads TGTGCCAGCCTTAATAGGACCCGGCGGGGCTATGGCTACACCTTC.

Only a few counts were recorded for this clonotype. The chain joins TRBV6-2 or TRBV6-3 to TRBJ2-1, with TRBD2 matching over 7 bases. This CDR3 is 15 amino acids long. V shed 8 bases and J 5 bases; nucleotides not matched to a gene: 12. Per germline, CDR1 MNHEY and CDR2 SVGEGT. The CDR3 spells CASSLFGSGNNEQFF. The CDR3 DNA sequence: TGTGCCAGCTCGTTGTTTGGCAGCGGGAACAATGAGCAGTTCTTC.